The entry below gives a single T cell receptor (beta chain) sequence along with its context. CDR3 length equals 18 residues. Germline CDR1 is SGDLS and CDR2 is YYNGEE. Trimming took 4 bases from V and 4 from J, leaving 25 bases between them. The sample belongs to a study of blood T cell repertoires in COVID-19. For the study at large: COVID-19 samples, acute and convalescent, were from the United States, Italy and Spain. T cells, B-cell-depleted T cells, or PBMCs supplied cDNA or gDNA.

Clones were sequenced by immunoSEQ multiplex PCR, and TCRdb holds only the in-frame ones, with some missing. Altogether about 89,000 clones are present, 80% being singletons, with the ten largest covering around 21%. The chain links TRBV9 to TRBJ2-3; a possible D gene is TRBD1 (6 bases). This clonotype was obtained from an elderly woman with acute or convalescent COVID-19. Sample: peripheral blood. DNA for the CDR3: TGTGCCAGCAGCACCTCAACGTTTGGGGGCAGGGGCCCAGATACGCAGTATTTT. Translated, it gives CASSTSTFGGRGPDTQYF.